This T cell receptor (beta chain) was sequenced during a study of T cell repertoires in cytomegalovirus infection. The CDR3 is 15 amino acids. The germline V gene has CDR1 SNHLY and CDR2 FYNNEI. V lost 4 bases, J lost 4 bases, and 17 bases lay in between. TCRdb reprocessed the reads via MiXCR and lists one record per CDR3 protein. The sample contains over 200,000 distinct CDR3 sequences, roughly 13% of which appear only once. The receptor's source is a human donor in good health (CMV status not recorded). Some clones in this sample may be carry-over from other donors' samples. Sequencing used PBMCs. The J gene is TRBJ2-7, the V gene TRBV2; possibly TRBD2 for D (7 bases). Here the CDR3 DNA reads TGTGCCAGCAGTGGGGGGCGGGAGTCCCTTTACGAGCAGTACTTC. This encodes CASSGGRESLYEQYF.